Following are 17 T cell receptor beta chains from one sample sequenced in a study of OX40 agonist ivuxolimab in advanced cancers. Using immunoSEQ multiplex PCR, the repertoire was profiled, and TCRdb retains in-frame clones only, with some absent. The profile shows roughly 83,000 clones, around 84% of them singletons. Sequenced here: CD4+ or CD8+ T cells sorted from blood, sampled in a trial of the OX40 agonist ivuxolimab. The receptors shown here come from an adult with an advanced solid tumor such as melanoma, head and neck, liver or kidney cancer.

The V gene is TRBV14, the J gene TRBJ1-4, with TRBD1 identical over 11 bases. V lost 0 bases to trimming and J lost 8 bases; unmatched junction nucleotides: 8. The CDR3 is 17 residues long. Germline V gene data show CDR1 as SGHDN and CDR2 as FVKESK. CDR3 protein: CASSQDQWTGGSEKLFF. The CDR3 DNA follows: TGTGCCAGCAGCCAAGATCAATGGACAGGGGGCTCCGAAAAACTGTTTTTT.

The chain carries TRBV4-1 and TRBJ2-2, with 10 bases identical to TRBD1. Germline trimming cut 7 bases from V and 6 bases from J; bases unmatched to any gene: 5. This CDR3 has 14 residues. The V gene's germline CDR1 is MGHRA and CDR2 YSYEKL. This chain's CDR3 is CASKSGTGAGELFF. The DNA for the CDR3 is TGCGCCAGCAAGTCCGGGACAGGGGCCGGGGAGCTGTTTTTT.

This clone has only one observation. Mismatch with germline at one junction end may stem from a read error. The CDR3 DNA sequence: TGCGCCAGCAGCCCCGGGAAAACAGGGAACTTTGGAAACACCGTATATTTT. Translating gives CASSPGKTGNFGNTVYF. V is TRBV5-1 and J is TRBJ1-3; tentatively, D is TRBD1 (6 bases). CDR3 length: 17 residues. CDR1 and CDR2 from the germline V gene are SGHRS and YFSETQ.

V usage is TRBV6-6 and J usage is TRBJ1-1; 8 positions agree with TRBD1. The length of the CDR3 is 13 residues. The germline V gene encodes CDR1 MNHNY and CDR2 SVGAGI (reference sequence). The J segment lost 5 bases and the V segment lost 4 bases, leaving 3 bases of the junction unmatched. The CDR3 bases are TGTGCCAGCAGTTTACAGGGGGGTACTGAAGCTTTCTTT. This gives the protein CASSLQGGTEAFF.

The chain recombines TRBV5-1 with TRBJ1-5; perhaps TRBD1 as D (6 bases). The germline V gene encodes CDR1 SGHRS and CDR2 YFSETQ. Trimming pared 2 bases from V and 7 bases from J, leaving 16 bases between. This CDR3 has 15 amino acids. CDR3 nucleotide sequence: TGCGCCAGCAGCTTAAACGGGGGGGCGAGGCAGCCCCAGCATTTT. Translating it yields CASSLNGGARQPQHF.

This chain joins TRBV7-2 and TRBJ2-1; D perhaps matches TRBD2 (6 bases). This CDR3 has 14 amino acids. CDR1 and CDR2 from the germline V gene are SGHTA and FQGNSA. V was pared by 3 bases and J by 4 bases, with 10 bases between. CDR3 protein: CASSFWGVYNEQFF. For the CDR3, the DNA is TGTGCCAGCAGCTTCTGGGGGGTTTACAATGAGCAGTTCTTC.

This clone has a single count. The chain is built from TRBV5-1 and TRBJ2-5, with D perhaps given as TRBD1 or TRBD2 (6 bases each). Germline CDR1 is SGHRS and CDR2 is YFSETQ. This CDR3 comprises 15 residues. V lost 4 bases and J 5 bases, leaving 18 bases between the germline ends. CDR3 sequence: CASSPVMGGVETQYF. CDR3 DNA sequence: TGCGCCAGCAGCCCTGTCATGGGGGGCGTTGAGACCCAGTACTTC.

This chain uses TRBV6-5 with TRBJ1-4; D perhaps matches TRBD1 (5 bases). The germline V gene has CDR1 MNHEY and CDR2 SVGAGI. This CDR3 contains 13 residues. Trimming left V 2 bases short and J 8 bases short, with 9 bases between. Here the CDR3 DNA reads TGTGCCAGCAGTTACGTCCGGGGGGAAAAACTGTTTTTT. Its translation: CASSYVRGEKLFF.

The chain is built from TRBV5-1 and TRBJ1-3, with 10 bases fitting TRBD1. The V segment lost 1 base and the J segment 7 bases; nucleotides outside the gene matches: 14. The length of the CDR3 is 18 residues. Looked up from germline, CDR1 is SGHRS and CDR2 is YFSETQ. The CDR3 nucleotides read TGCGCCAGCAGCTTGCGGCCTGGCTTCGGGACAGGGGAGAACACCATATATTTT. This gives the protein CASSLRPGFGTGENTIYF.

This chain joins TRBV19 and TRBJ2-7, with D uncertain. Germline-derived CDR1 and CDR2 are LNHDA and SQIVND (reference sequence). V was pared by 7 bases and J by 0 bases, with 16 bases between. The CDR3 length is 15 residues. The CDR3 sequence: CASKDSGGPSYEQYF. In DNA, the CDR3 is TGTGCCAGTAAAGATTCAGGCGGCCCCTCCTACGAGCAGTACTTC.

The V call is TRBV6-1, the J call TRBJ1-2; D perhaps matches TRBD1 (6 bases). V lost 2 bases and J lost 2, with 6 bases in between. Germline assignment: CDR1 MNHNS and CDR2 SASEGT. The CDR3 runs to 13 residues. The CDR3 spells CASSETGNYGYTF. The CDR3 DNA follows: TGTGCCAGCAGTGAAACAGGGAACTATGGCTACACCTTC.

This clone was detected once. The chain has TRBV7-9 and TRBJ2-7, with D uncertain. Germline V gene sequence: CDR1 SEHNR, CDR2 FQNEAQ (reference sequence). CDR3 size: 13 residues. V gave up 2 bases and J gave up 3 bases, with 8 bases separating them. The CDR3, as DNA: TGTGCCAGCAGCTTACCCCCTAGCTACGAGCAGTACTTC. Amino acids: CASSLPPSYEQYF.

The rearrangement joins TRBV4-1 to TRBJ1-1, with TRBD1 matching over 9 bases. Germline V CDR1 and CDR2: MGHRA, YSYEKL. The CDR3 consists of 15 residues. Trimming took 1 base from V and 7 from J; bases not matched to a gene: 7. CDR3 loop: CASSQAKQGASEAFF. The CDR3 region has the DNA TGCGCCAGCAGCCAAGCGAAACAGGGGGCAAGTGAAGCTTTCTTT.

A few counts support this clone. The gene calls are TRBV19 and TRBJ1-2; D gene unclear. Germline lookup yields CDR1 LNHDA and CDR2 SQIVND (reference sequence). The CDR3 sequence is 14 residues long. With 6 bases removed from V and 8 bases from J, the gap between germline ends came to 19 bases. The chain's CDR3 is CASRRGKTYGGYTF. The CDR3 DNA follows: TGTGCCAGTAGGAGAGGGAAAACATATGGCGGCTACACCTTC.

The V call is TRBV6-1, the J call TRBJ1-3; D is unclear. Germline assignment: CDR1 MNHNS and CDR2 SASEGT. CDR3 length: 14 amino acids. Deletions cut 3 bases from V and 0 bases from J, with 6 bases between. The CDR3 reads CASSDILSGNTIYF. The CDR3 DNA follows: TGTGCCAGCAGTGACATTCTCTCTGGAAACACCATATATTTT.

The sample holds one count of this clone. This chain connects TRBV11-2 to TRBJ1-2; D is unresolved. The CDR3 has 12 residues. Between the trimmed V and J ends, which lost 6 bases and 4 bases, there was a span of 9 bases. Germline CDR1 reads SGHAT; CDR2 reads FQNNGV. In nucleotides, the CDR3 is TGTGCCAGCAGATCCAGCTCCTATGGCTACACCTTC. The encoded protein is CASRSSSYGYTF.

This chain's CDR3 is CASSPQPTGELFF. Here the CDR3 DNA reads TGTGCCAGCAGCCCCCAGCCCACCGGGGAGCTGTTTTTT. The V gene is TRBV7-9, the J gene TRBJ2-2; the D is unclear. Germline CDR1 and CDR2: SEHNR and FQNEAQ (reference sequence). The V and J ends lost 5 bases and 4 bases respectively, with 8 bases between them. The CDR3 length is 13 residues.